This T cell receptor beta chain was found in a study of T cells in Graves' hyperthyroidism and ophthalmopathy. Across the whole study: Peripheral blood was obtained at initial diagnosis, preceding any treatment. Notes on the study in general: Blood also carried most thyroid clonotypes expanded above 0.001.

Notes on this clonotype: Its specificity is unknown.

The CDR3 regions of TCR beta were amplified from RNA transcripts. Initially, a first-round RT-PCR of the TCR CDR3 employed the HTBI primer set. MiXCR, run by TCRdb on the multiplex PCR reads, gives a single entry per CDR3 protein. This sample has 460,000 or so distinct CDR3 sequences; 13% to 15% occur once, and the top ten carry 15% to 20%. The V gene lost 5 bases and the J gene lost 5 bases, with 10 bases spanning the gap. This CDR3 is built from 13 residues. CDR1 and CDR2 (germline): SGHAT, FQNNGV. Patients were aged 18 to 65, had disease duration under 2 months, and had newly diagnosed hyperthyroidism. The study left out patients who had uncontrolled infection, other autoimmune disease, pregnancy or lactation.

Sequenced: blood. The chain carries TRBV11-2 and TRBJ1-5; D ambiguous. The TCR originated in a woman between 18 and 30 years old with Graves' hyperthyroidism. This chain's CDR3 is CASSKSLHQPQHF. Here the CDR3 DNA reads TGTGCCAGCAGCAAGAGCTTGCATCAGCCCCAGCATTTT.